The T cell receptor beta chain under discussion was sequenced for a study of cytotoxic CD8 clonotypes in ibrutinib-treated CLL. Study summary: There were 11 relapsed/refractory patients and about 15 treatment-naive patients, and around 17 were IGHV unmutated.

The intended depth for sequencing was 1 in 200,000 to 1 in 1 million T cells. Produced via immunoSEQ multiplex PCR; TCRdb's table is partial and in-frame only. The sample carries roughly 180,000 clones, approximately 80% recorded once. Study-level results: At the start, clonality exceeded age-matched healthy donors and followed circulating CD8+ T-cell counts. A rise in clonality was seen at ibrutinib response, and a fall back toward baseline was seen at progression.

This clone was seen only once. Its matching antigen is unknown. The receptor was derived from a human donor with chronic lymphocytic leukemia. The sample consisted of PBMCs, taken after 24 months of ibrutinib treatment.

CDR3: CATVRELGEQYF. The CDR3 region has the DNA TGTGCCACCGTAAGGGAGTTAGGCGAGCAGTACTTC. The chain couples TRBV6-1 to TRBJ2-7, with D perhaps TRBD2 (5 bases). Germline CDR1 MNHNS, CDR2 SASEGT. Trimming removed 10 bases from V and 6 bases from J, with 16 bases in between. This CDR3 has 12 amino acids.